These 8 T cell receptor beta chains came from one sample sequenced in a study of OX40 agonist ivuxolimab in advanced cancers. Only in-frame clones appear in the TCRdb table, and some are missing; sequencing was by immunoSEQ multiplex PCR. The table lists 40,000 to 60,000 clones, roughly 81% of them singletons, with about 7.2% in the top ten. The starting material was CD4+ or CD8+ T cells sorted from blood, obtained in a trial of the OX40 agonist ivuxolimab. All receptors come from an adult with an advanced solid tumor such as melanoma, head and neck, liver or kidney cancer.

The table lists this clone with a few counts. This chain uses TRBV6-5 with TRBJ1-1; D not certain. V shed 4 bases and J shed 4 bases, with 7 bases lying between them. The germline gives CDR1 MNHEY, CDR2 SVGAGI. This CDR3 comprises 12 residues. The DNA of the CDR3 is TGTGCCAGCAGTTCCGGCCGCACTGAAGCTTTCTTT. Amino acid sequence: CASSSGRTEAFF.

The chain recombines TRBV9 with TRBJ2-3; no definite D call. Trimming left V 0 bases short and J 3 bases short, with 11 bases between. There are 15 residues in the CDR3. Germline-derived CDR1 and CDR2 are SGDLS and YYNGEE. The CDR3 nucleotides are TGTGCCAGCAGCGTAGGGACGGTTAAGACAGATACGCAGTATTTT. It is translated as CASSVGTVKTDTQYF.

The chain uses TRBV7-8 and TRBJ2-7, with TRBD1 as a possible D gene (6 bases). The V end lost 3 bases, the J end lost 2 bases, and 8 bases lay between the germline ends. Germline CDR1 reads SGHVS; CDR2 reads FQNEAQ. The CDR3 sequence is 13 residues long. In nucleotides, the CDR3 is TGTGCCAGCAGCTTCCGGGACACCTACGAGCAGTACTTC. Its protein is CASSFRDTYEQYF.

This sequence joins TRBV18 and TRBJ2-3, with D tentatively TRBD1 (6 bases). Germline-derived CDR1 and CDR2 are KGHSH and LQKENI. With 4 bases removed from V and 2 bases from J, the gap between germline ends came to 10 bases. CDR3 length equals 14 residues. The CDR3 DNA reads TGTGCCAGCTCACGGGGGCGGTACACAGATACGCAGTATTTT. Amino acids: CASSRGRYTDTQYF.

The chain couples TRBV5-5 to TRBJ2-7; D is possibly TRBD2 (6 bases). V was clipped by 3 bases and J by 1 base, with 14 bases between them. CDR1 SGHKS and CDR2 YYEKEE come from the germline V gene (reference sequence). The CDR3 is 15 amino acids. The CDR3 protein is CASSSPGLASYEQYF. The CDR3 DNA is TGTGCCAGCAGCTCTCCGGGACTGGCGTCCTACGAGCAGTACTTC.

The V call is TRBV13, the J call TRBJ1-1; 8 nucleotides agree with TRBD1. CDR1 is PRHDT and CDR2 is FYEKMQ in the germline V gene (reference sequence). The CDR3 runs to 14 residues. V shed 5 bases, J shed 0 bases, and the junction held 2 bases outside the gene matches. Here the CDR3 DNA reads TGTGCCAGCAGCCCGGGACAGGTGAACACTGAAGCTTTCTTT. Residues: CASSPGQVNTEAFF.

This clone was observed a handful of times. In DNA form, the CDR3 reads TGTGCCAGCAGTAACCGGGACTCCCTAGGAGAGCAGTACTTC. Its translation is CASSNRDSLGEQYF. The gene calls are TRBV6-1 and TRBJ2-7; a possible D gene is TRBD2 (6 bases). The V gene's germline CDR1 is MNHNS and CDR2 SASEGT. The CDR3 has 14 amino acids. Trimming shortened V by 5 bases and J by 7 bases, and 18 bases separated the two germline ends.

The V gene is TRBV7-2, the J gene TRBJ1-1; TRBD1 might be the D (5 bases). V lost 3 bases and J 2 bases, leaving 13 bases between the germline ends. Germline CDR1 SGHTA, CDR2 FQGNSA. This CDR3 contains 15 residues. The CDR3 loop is CASSFSWRGNTEAFF. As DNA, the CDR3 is TGTGCCAGCAGCTTTTCGTGGAGGGGTAACACTGAAGCTTTCTTT.